The rows below give T cell receptor beta chains drawn from one sample of a study of prognosis after radiotherapy for stage I lung cancer. TCRdb passed the multiplex PCR reads through MiXCR, listing each CDR3 protein once. The sample lists fewer than 20,000 distinct CDR3 sequences, about 18% occurring once. The sample consisted of PBMCs, taken before or after stereotactic body radiation therapy (not recorded which). These receptors came from a donor aged 50 or older with non-small cell lung cancer. Both conserved end residues are part of each CDR3.

>TRBV30
CAWSPSYEQYF
>TRBV18
CASSPGQGKWAQYF
>TRBV18
CASSTGTGGYEQYF
>TRBV30
CAWRADRTSTDTQYF
>TRBV2
CASRAGQGVYEQFF
>TRBV4-2
CASSLSGQGGNQPQHF
>TRBV7-3
CASRGRLAGPNTGELFF
>TRBV6-1
CASRSSGSSYEQYF
>TRBV7-9
CASSPKSPTKQYF
>TRBV20-1
CSAPVTGGETQYF
>TRBV19
CASNRPAGGTYEQYF
>TRBV3-1
CASSQAGLAGGPMGADTQYF
>TRBV20-1
CSARHPNYGYTF
>TRBV5-1
CASSLTSVYQETQYF
>TRBV5-4
CASSLPGGYGYTF
>TRBV7-9
CASSAASEETQYF
>TRBV4-2
CASSWDRGVYGYTF
>TRBV18
CASSPGTGSSGANVLTF
>TRBV9
CASSVESTRSSLHF
>TRBV19
CASSIDRADTQYF
>TRBV7-9
CASSLTLTYEQYF
>TRBV10-3
CAISDRPGPTYGYTF
>TRBV7-9
CASSLGEGRKLFF
>TRBV4-3
CASSQGVTGELFF
>TRBV7-2
CASSRRGLTGELFF
>TRBV5-1
CASSLPGAGNTEAFF
>TRBV18
CASSQTGVNNQPQHF
>TRBV7-6
CASSPGGLATPETQYF
>TRBV2
CASRDPTYEQYF